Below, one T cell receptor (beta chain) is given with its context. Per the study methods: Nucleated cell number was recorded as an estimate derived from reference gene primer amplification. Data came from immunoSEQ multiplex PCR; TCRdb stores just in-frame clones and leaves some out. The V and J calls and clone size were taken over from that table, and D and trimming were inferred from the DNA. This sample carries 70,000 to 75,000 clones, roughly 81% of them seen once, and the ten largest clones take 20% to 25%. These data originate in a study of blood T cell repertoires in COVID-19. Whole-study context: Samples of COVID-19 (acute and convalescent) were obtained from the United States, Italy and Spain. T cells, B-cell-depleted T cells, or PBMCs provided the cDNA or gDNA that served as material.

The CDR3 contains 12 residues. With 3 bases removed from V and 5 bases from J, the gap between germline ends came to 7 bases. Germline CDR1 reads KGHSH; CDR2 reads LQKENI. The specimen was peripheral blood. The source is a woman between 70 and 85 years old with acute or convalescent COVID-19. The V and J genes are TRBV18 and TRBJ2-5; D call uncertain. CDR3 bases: TGTGCCAGCTCACCGTCTAGGGAGACCCAGTACTTC. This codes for CASSPSRETQYF.